The entry that follows covers one T cell receptor beta chain sequence. No cognate antigen has been identified for it. Base-call qualities are not available, and no considerably larger clone is one nucleotide away. The data derive from a study of beta chain features in type 1 diabetes (dated by TCRdb to the late 2010s). In terms of the full investigation: No differences in mean age, gender distribution, total cell number or subset yield were found between patients and healthy donors. A total of approximately 100,000,000 sorted cells were examined across all samples, and the number of cells per subset was strongly correlated with RNA yield. In the study, TCRB repertoires of sorted circulating CD4+ T cell subsets from recently diagnosed type 1 diabetes patients were compared with those of matched healthy donors. Whereas all 30 or so donors provided naive and central memory subsets, regulatory and stem cell-like memory subsets were isolated from just 8 patients and roughly eight healthy donors.

A single peripheral blood draw of approximately 120 mL on average was collected from each donor into heparinised tubes. A BD FACSAria II was used to sort naive, central memory, regulatory and stem cell-like memory CD4+ T cells with a panel that included CD45RO, CCR7, CD25, CD127, CD95 and CD27. Purity was above 95% for every sorted population. PBMCs were isolated right away by Lymphoprep density gradient centrifugation and were stained directly, without culture. Samples were stained and sorted in pairs, with one healthy donor and one patient per experiment, so that batch effects were minimized. General study outcomes and caveats: Because cDNA was sequenced instead of genomic DNA, highly expressing activated cells could be over-represented, though the groups showed no difference in activation or CD3 levels. HLA sub-analyses involved small numbers of individuals, so any influence of HLA type on TCRB rearrangement remained unresolved. In all four CD4+ subsets, TCRB CDR3 length was moderately but significantly shorter in type 1 diabetes patients. The naive, central memory and regulatory TCRB repertoires appeared to resemble one another more closely among patients than among healthy donors. Shorter templates might be favored by PCR, yet because patient and control samples were amplified and corrected together, any such skew would affect both groups equally. At VDJ recombination sites, patients with type 1 diabetes made fewer insertions and deleted more nucleotides, a pattern implying thymic rearrangement abnormalities.

V lost 4 bases and J lost 4 bases, and the count of bases not matched to a germline gene is 6. The CDR3 goes from the cysteine to the phenylalanine over 14 residues. Only CDR3 DNA remains: 42 bases, in frame from the first base. As encoded in the germline V gene, CDR1 is SQVTM while CDR2 is ANQGSEA. All of the isolated RNA was reverse transcribed with the High Capacity cDNA Reverse Transcription Kit, so expressed TCRB transcripts were sequenced. Survey-depth immunoSEQ sequencing was performed on stem cell-like memory T cell samples, with an average of roughly 1 million total reads per sample. Sorted cells were lysed in RLT buffer and RNA was extracted with DNase-treated RNeasy Micro or Mini kits, depending on cell number. Each cell subset was processed on its own to prevent cross-contamination, while patient and healthy donor samples were processed together. The immunoSEQ multiplex PCR was used to amplify TCRB sequences from cDNA, yielding 87-bp fragments that span the CDR3 region. The amplicons were sequenced using the Illumina HiSeq platform. The authors processed their data as follows. Synthetic template baselines were used to correct PCR bias computationally, reads within Hamming distance 2 were collapsed together, and singletons that could not be merged were discarded. Reads were aligned to IMGT to assign V, D and J genes, CDR3 length, and insertions or deletions at six rearrangement sites. Clonotype counts were normalized to sorted cell number within each subset before computing true diversity and Gini coefficients with the tcR R package. The overlap coefficient, calculated on TCRB nucleotide sequences, was used to measure repertoire sharing. TCRdb carries this immuneACCESS record with in-frame sequences only. Its versions omit some clonotypes, under half of them owing to an unresolved V gene in the studies checked, with the rest unexplained. V and J calls and clone size are as listed in that table; D and trimming were resolved from the DNA. This sample has about 19,000 clones in its table, and 45% to 50% of those were observed once. The ten largest clones capture about 0.45% of the sample.

The sequence links TRBV29-1 to TRBJ2-5; 10 bases in the middle match TRBD2. The receptor was isolated from a young man in good health. The sequenced sample was stem cell memory CD4+ T cells from blood. The label giving this sample's cell subset or site can be read as: stem cell-like memory CD4+ T cells. The CDR3 is CSVGPLAGAETQYF. The DNA sequence is given as TGCAGCGTTGGGCCCCTAGCGGGAGCAGAGACCCAGTACTTC.